This T cell receptor beta chain was identified during a study of cytotoxic CD8 clonotypes in ibrutinib-treated CLL. Study in general: 25 or so partial and 2 complete responses; at median roughly 6 years, approximately 14 remitted, roughly 12 progressed. Whole-study results and caveats: T-cell clonality at baseline went above that of age-matched healthy donors and rose and fell with circulating CD8+ T-cell counts.

This clone was counted a single time. Its specificity is not known. The repertoire was sequenced with immunoSEQ multiplex PCR; TCRdb's copy has only in-frame clones and lacks some. The table has 76,000 or so clones, 83% seen once; the top ten hold around 37%. CDR3 length: 16 residues. V lost 5 bases to trimming and J lost 1 base; unmatched junction nucleotides: 9. The germline gives CDR1 MNHNY, CDR2 SVGAGI (reference sequence). The source of this sequence is a human donor with chronic lymphocytic leukemia. The sample consisted of PBMCs, taken after 24 months of ibrutinib treatment. J is TRBJ2-7 and V is TRBV6-6, with 9 bases lining up with TRBD2. Here the CDR3 DNA reads TGTGCCAGCAGTCCGGGACTAGCCCGAGGGTCCTACGAGCAGTACTTC. The encoded protein is CASSPGLARGSYEQYF.